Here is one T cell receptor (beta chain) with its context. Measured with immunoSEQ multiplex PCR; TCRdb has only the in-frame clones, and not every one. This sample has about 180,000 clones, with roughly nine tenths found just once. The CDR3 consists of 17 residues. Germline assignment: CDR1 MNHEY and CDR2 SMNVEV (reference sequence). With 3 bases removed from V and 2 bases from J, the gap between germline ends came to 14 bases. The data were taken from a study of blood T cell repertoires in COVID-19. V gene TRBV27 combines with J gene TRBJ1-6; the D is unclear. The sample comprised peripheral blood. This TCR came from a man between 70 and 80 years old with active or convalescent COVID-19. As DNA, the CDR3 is TGTGCCAGCAGTTTTTCCCTCATAACGGCCTATAATTCACCCCTCCACTTT. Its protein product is CASSFSLITAYNSPLHF.